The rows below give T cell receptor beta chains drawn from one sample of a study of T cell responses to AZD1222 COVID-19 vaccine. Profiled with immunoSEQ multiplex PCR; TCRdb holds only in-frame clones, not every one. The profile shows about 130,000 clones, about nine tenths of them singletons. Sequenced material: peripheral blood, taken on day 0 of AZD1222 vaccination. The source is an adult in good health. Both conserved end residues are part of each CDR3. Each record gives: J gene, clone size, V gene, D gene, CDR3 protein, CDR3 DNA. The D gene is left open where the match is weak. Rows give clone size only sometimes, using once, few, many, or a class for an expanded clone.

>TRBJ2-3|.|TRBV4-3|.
CASSLEGDTQYF
TGCGCCAGCAGCCTAGAGGGGGATACGCAGTATTTT
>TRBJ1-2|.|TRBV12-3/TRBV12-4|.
CASRQGAYGYTF
TGTGCCAGCAGACAGGGAGCCTATGGCTACACCTTC
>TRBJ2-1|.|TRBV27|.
CASSFRGYNEQFF
TGTGCCAGCAGTTTCCGGGGTTACAATGAGCAGTTCTTC
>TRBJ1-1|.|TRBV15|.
CATSRDRPDYRVLGTEAFF
TGTGCCACCAGCAGAGATCGCCCCGATTACAGGGTGTTGGGCACTGAAGCTTTCTTT
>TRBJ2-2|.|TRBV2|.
CASSYTTPGELFF
TGTGCCAGCAGTTACACTACACCCGGGGAGCTGTTTTTT
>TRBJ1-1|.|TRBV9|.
CASSGGDSNTEAFF
TGTGCCAGCAGCGGGGGGGATTCGAACACTGAAGCTTTCTTT
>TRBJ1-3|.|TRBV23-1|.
CASSLTGRKSSGNTIYF
TGCGCCAGCAGTCTGACGGGACGCAAGTCATCTGGAAACACCATATATTTT
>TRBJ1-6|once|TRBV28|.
CASSSPTWGISPLHF
TGTGCCAGCAGTTCCCCGACATGGGGCATATCACCCCTCCACTTT
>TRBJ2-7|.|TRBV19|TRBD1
CASSIGDRGPAEQYF
TGTGCCAGTAGTATAGGGGACAGGGGCCCCGCCGAGCAGTACTTC
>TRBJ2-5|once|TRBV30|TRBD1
CAWSVVQGAGTQYF
TGTGCCTGGAGTGTTGTACAGGGGGCCGGGACCCAGTACTTC
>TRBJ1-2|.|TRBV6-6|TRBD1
CASSFLDRGQGYTF
TGTGCCAGCAGTTTCCTCGACAGGGGGCAAGGCTACACCTTC
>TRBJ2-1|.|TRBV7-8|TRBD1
CASRGEGQGYNEQFF
TGTGCCAGCAGGGGCGAGGGACAGGGATACAATGAGCAGTTCTTC
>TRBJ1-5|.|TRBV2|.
CASSGGLYSNQPQHF
TGTGCCAGCAGTGGTGGTCTCTATAGCAATCAGCCCCAGCATTTT
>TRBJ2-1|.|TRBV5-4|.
CASSALGGGSEQFF
TGTGCCAGCAGCGCCCTGGGAGGGGGCAGTGAGCAGTTCTTC
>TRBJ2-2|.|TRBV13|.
CASSSNRANTGELFF
TGTGCCAGCAGCTCAAACAGGGCGAACACCGGGGAGCTGTTTTTT
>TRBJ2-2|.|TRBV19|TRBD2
CASTPGGPGELFF
TGTGCCAGTACCCCGGGAGGCCCCGGGGAGCTGTTTTTT
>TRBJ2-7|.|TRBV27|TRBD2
CASSLADKQYF
TGTGCCAGCAGCCTAGCGGACAAGCAGTACTTC
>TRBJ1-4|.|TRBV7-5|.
CARSRTRREKLFF
TGTGCCAGAAGCAGGACACGGAGGGAAAAACTGTTTTTT